This is a list of T cell receptor beta chains from one sample in a study of shared clonotypes between healthy human individuals. Method: immunoSEQ multiplex PCR; TCRdb's copy keeps in-frame clones and lacks some. Of about a million clones listed, 60% to 80% are singletons. The sequencing input was memory CD4+ T cells sorted from blood. The receptors come from a man between 18 and 29 years old in good health. CDR3s include the opening cysteine and the closing phenylalanine or tryptophan. Fields, in order: J gene, D gene, clone size, V gene, CDR3 DNA, CDR3 protein. A D gene is named only where the DNA matches it firmly. Clone size is given for some rows only: seen once, a few or many times, or a class if the clone is expanded.

TRBJ2-1 | NA | NA | TRBV7-7 | TGTGCTAGCAGCTTAGGGCAGGGCAACTACAATGAGCAGTTCTTC | CASSLGQGNYNEQFF
TRBJ2-2 | TRBD1 | NA | TRBV11-2 | TGTGCCAGCAGCTTCGGGACAGGGGGCCCCGGGGAGCTGTTTTTT | CASSFGTGGPGELFF
TRBJ2-1 | TRBD1 | few | TRBV6-5 | TGTGCCAGCAGCTCACGACAGGGAGCCAATGAGCAGTTCTTC | CASSSRQGANEQFF
TRBJ2-2 | NA | NA | TRBV6-5 | TGTGCCAGCAGTTACGAGGGTGGAGGACCCGGGGAGCTGTTTTTT | CASSYEGGGPGELFF
TRBJ2-7 | NA | NA | TRBV30 | TGTGCCTGGAGTGTACAAGTGGGGGGACAGAGCAAGCAGTACTTC | CAWSVQVGGQSKQYF
TRBJ1-5 | TRBD1 | NA | TRBV18 | TGTGCCAGCTCACCAACAGGGGTGGATACGGATCAGCCCCAGCATTTT | CASSPTGVDTDQPQHF
TRBJ2-7 | NA | NA | TRBV5-6 | TGTGCCAGCAGCTCACGGACAGGGAGGGTGCAGTACTTC | CASSSRTGRVQYF
TRBJ2-7 | NA | NA | TRBV7-2 | TGTGCCAGCAGCTTGGGGCGGGCCCCCTCTAGGGAGCAGTACTTC | CASSLGRAPSREQYF
TRBJ1-1 | TRBD1 | NA | TRBV5-1 | TGCGCCAGCAGCTTGAAAAGTGAGGGACAGGGGACTGAAGCTTTCTTT | CASSLKSEGQGTEAFF
TRBJ2-7 | TRBD1 | NA | TRBV2 | TGTGCCAGCAGGAGACAGGGGCCGACCTACGAGCAGTACTTC | CASRRQGPTYEQYF
TRBJ2-1 | TRBD2 | NA | TRBV13 | TGTGCCAGCAGCTTGGCTGGACTAGCGGGGAGGGTAGGGTACAATGAGCAGTTCTTC | CASSLAGLAGRVGYNEQFF
TRBJ2-7 | NA | NA | TRBV10-3 | TGTGCCATCAAGGAGGGGCTAGCCCTAGGCGAGCAGTACTTC | CAIKEGLALGEQYF
TRBJ2-7 | TRBD1 | NA | TRBV7-9 | TGTGCCAGCAGTTACAACAGGGGATACTCCTACGAGCAGTACTTC | CASSYNRGYSYEQYF
TRBJ1-2 | NA | once | TRBV19 | TGTGCCAGTAGTAAGCGGGGCCCGTCGACTAACTATGGCTACACCTTC | CASSKRGPSTNYGYTF
TRBJ1-5 | TRBD1 | NA | TRBV2 | TGTGCCAGCAGTGAATTAAGTGGGACAGGGGCTCAGCCCCAGCATTTT | CASSELSGTGAQPQHF
TRBJ2-2 | TRBD1 | once | TRBV7-2 | TGTGCCAGCAGCTTAGGTCAGGGGGCGAGGACCGGGGAGCTGTTTTTT | CASSLGQGARTGELFF
TRBJ2-1 | TRBD2 | NA | TRBV2 | TGTGCCACTCAGGGGACTAGCTCCTACAATGAGCAGTTCTTC | CATQGTSSYNEQFF
TRBJ1-5 | NA | NA | TRBV2 | TGTGCCAGGCGGTTAGGTCTTTATAGCAATCAGCCCCAGCATTTT | CARRLGLYSNQPQHF
TRBJ2-1 | TRBD2 | NA | TRBV15 | TGTGCCACCAGCAGAGATAGTTCTAGCGGGAGTCAGCAGTTCTTC | CATSRDSSSGSQQFF
TRBJ2-7 | NA | NA | TRBV29-1 | TGCAGTGCGGGGCAAACCTACGAGCAGTACTTC | CSAGQTYEQYF
TRBJ2-5 | NA | NA | TRBV5-8 | TGTGCCAGCAGCTCCACACAAGAGACCCAGTACTTC | CASSSTQETQYF
TRBJ2-2 | NA | NA | TRBV6-1 | TGTGCCAGTTTTCAGGGAAGGCCCGCCACCGGGGAGCTGTTTTTT | CASFQGRPATGELFF
TRBJ2-1 | NA | few | TRBV2 | TGTGCCAGCAGTGAAATGAGGGGGATCAGTGAGCAGTTCTTC | CASSEMRGISEQFF
TRBJ2-4 | NA | once | TRBV11-2 | TGTGCCAGCAGCCGCTCGGACATTCAGTACTTC | CASSRSDIQYF
TRBJ2-7 | NA | few | TRBV4-3 | TGCGCCAGCAGCCAAGATATCCGAGTAGGTGGTTACGAGCAGTACTTC | CASSQDIRVGGYEQYF
TRBJ2-3 | NA | NA | TRBV7-2 | TGTGCCAGCAGCTTAAGAACGGGAGTGAGTGATACGCAGTATTTT | CASSLRTGVSDTQYF
TRBJ1-2 | NA | NA | TRBV21-1 | TGTGCCAGCAGCAAATCGATCGGCGACAGGGAGAATGGCTACACCTTC | CASSKSIGDRENGYTF
TRBJ2-5 | TRBD1 | many | TRBV2 | TGTGCCAGCAGGGCAACAGGGGGTGGGGCGGAGACCCAGTACTTC | CASRATGGGAETQYF
TRBJ2-3 | TRBD2 | NA | TRBV15 | TGTGCCACCAGCAGAGATGGAAGCGGGAGGGATACGCAGTATTTT | CATSRDGSGRDTQYF
TRBJ1-1 | TRBD1 | NA | TRBV30 | TGTGCCCGAGCACAGGGGGGGAACACTGAAGCTTTCTTT | CARAQGGNTEAFF
TRBJ1-1 | NA | NA | TRBV7-6 | TGTGCCAGCAGTCGAGACACAAACACTGAAGCTTTCTTT | CASSRDTNTEAFF
TRBJ2-1 | NA | NA | TRBV6-5 | TGTGCCAGCAGTTCGGGGATAGACAATGAGCAGTTCTTC | CASSSGIDNEQFF
TRBJ1-2 | NA | NA | TRBV30 | TGTGCCTGGATCAGCCCCTCGGACTCCCGCAACTATGGCTACACCTTC | CAWISPSDSRNYGYTF
TRBJ2-5 | TRBD1 | NA | TRBV6-5 | TGTGCCAGCAGCAGGGACAGGGATGGGGGAGAGACCCAGTACTTC | CASSRDRDGGETQYF
TRBJ2-4 | NA | NA | TRBV7-9 | TGTGCCAGCAGCTTAATAGGGATAGCCAAAAACATTCAGTACTTC | CASSLIGIAKNIQYF
TRBJ1-5 | NA | NA | TRBV2 | TGTGCCAGCAGCCAAGAAAGGGACAATCAGCCCCAGCATTTT | CASSQERDNQPQHF
TRBJ2-7 | NA | NA | TRBV6-5 | TGTGCCAGCACCGGACTGACCCCCTCCTACGAGCAGTACTTC | CASTGLTPSYEQYF
TRBJ2-2 | TRBD1 | NA | TRBV28 | TGTGCCAGCAATGACAGGGTGGGAACCGGGGAGCTGTTTTTT | CASNDRVGTGELFF
TRBJ1-2 | TRBD1 | NA | TRBV30 | TGTGCCTGGGACAGGGGGACGTATGGCTACACCTTC | CAWDRGTYGYTF
TRBJ2-2 | NA | NA | TRBV5-1 | TGCGCCAGCAGCCCTACAGGGGAGGGTGTCGGGGAGCTGTTTTTT | CASSPTGEGVGELFF
TRBJ2-7 | NA | NA | TRBV27 | TGTGCCGTGGGACTCCAGCCCTACGAGCAGTACTTC | CAVGLQPYEQYF
TRBJ1-2 | NA | NA | TRBV5-1 | TGCGCCAGCAGCTTGGAAGCGTCCAGTGGGATTAACTATGGCTACACCTTC | CASSLEASSGINYGYTF
TRBJ2-7 | TRBD1 | few | TRBV7-2 | TGTGCCAGCAGCTGGACAGGGGGCGCCTACGAGCAGTACTTC | CASSWTGGAYEQYF
TRBJ2-3 | NA | NA | TRBV19 | TGTGCCAGTAAGGGGGATTGGGCCACAGATACGCAGTATTTT | CASKGDWATDTQYF
TRBJ2-5 | NA | NA | TRBV10-2 | TGCGCCAGCAGTGGTGCAAGGGGGGCCCAGTACTTC | CASSGARGAQYF
TRBJ2-3 | TRBD2 | NA | TRBV9 | TGTGCCAGCAGCGTAGCTGCTCGCGGGAGTAGCACAGATACGCAGTATTTT | CASSVAARGSSTDTQYF
TRBJ2-7 | NA | NA | TRBV28 | TGTGCCAGCAGTTCAATGGGGGTGGGGTCCTACGAGCAGTACTTC | CASSSMGVGSYEQYF
TRBJ1-4 | TRBD1 | NA | TRBV19 | TGTGCCAGTAGCAAACAGGGGGCAGGTGAAAAACTGTTTTTT | CASSKQGAGEKLFF
TRBJ2-7 | NA | NA | TRBV2 | TGTGCCAGCAGTGGGCAGATCTACGAGCAGTACTTC | CASSGQIYEQYF
TRBJ1-1 | NA | NA | TRBV7-9 | TGTGCCAGCAGCTTAGGGATCTTCACGGGGGAGAACACTGAAGCTTTCTTT | CASSLGIFTGENTEAFF
TRBJ1-2 | TRBD1 | NA | TRBV6-5 | TGTGCCAGCAGCCCACAGGGGAGAGGCTACACCTTC | CASSPQGRGYTF
TRBJ2-5 | NA | NA | TRBV19 | TGTGCCAGTAGGGCAGGGGACCGAGAACGAGAGACCCAGTACTTC | CASRAGDRERETQYF
TRBJ1-5 | NA | once | TRBV6-5 | TGTGCCAGCAGTTCCTCAGCCGGGAACCAGCCCCAGCATTTT | CASSSSAGNQPQHF
TRBJ1-2 | NA | NA | TRBV4-3 | TGCGCCAGCAGCCAAGAAGGGCGTTATGGCTACACCTTC | CASSQEGRYGYTF
TRBJ1-1 | NA | few | TRBV19 | TGTGCCAGTAGTACATTGGGACACAACACTGAAGCTTTCTTT | CASSTLGHNTEAFF